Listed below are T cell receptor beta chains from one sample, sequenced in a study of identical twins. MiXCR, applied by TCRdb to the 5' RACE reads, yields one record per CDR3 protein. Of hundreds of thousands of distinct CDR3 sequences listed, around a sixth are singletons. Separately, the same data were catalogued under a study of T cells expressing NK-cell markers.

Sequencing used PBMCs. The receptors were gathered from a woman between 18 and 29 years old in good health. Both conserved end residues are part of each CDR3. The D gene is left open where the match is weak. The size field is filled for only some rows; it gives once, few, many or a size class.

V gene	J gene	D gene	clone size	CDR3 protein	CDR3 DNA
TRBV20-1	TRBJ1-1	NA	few	CSAGSGVSPEAFF	TGCAGTGCTGGGTCCGGGGTTAGCCCTGAAGCTTTCTTT
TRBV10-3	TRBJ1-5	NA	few	CAISDYRDLNQPQHF	TGTGCCATCAGTGATTACCGGGACCTCAATCAGCCCCAGCATTTT
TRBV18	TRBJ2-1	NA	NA	CASSPGPSRELKLYNEQFF	TGTGCCAGCTCACCCGGACCATCAAGGGAACTAAAGCTCTACAATGAGCAGTTCTTC
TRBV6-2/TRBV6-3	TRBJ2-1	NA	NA	CASRISAYNEQFF	TGTGCCAGCAGAATAAGTGCCTACAATGAGCAGTTCTTC
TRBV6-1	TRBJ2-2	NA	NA	CASSEFISGAITGELFF	TGTGCCAGCAGTGAATTTATTAGCGGCGCAATTACCGGGGAGCTGTTTTTT
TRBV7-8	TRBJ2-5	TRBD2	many	CASSLTSGGQETQYF	TGTGCCAGCAGCTTGACTAGCGGGGGTCAGGAGACCCAGTACTTC
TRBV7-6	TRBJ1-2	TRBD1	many	CASSTTGGSSGYTF	TGTGCCAGCAGCACAACAGGGGGCTCTAGCGGCTACACCTTC
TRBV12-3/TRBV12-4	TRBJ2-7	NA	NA	CASSWTESYEQYF	TGTGCCAGCAGCTGGACGGAATCCTACGAGCAGTACTTC
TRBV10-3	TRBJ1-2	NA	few	CAISESGPRGVDYGYTF	TGTGCCATCAGTGAGTCGGGACCCCGGGGGGTCGACTATGGCTACACCTTC
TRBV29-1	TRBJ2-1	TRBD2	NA	CSVLGGEGYNEQFF	TGCAGCGTCCTTGGCGGGGAGGGGTACAATGAGCAGTTCTTC
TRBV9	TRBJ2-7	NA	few	CASSAHQGGEQYF	TGTGCCAGCAGCGCCCATCAGGGGGGCGAGCAGTACTTC
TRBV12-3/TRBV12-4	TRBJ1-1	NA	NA	CASSPMGSMNTEAFF	TGTGCCAGCAGTCCTATGGGTTCGATGAACACTGAAGCTTTCTTT
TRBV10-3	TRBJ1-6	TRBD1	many	CAISEKGQGTNSPLHF	TGTGCCATCAGTGAGAAAGGACAGGGAACTAATTCACCCCTCCACTTT